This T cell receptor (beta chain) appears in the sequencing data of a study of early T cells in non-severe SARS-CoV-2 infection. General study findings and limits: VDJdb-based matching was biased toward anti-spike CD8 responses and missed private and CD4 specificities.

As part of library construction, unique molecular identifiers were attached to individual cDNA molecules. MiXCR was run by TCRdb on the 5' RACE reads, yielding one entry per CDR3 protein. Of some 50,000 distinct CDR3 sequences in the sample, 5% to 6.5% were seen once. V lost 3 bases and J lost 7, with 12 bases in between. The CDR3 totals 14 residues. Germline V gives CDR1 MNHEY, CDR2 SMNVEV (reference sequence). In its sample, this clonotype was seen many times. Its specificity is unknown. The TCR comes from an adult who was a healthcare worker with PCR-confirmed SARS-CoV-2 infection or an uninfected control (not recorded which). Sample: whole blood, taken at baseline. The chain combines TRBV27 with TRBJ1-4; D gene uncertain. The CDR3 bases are TGTGCCAGCAGTTTGGACTACTGGAGTGAAAAACTGTTTTTT. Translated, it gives CASSLDYWSEKLFF.